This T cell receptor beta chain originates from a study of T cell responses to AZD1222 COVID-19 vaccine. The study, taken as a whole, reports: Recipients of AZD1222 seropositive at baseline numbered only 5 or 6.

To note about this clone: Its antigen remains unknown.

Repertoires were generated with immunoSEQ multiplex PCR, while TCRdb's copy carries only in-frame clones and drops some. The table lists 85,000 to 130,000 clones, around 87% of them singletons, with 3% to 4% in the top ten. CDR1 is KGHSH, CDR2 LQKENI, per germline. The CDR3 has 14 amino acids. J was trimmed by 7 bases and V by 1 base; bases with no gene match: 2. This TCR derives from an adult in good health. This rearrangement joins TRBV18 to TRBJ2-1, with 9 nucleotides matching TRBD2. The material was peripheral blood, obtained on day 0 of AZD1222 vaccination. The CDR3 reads CASSPLLAGNEQFF. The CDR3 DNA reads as TGTGCCAGCTCACCACTTCTAGCGGGGAATGAGCAGTTCTTC.